This TCR beta chain was documented in a study of cytomegalovirus exposure and HLA in healthy donors. Overall study findings and caveats: Three CMV-associated chains were confirmed in vitro to be specific for CMV antigens.

With 1 base removed from V and 5 bases from J, the gap between germline ends came to 11 bases. The germline gives CDR1 SEHNR, CDR2 FQNEAQ (reference sequence). This CDR3 has 14 residues. Turning to this clone: Antigen: not known.

Repertoires were generated with immunoSEQ multiplex PCR, while TCRdb's copy carries only in-frame clones and drops some. This sample yields fewer than 200,000 clones, of which 85% are seen a single time; roughly 15% belongs to the top ten. The chain uses TRBV7-9 and TRBJ1-1; D not certain. The source is a young man in good health and CMV-seropositive. The sample comprised PBMCs. The CDR3 DNA reads TGTGCCAGCAGCTTAGGCGGGGTTGTTACTGAAGCTTTCTTT. It translates to CASSLGGVVTEAFF.